This T cell receptor (beta chain) was sequenced for a study of control samples from healthy donors and cancer patients. The table came from immunoSEQ multiplex PCR; TCRdb's copy has only in-frame clones and leaves some out. The sample lists 100,000 to 150,000 clones; 90% were seen once. Germline-derived CDR1 and CDR2 are SEHNR and FQNEAQ (reference sequence). This CDR3 comprises 14 residues. V was trimmed by 7 bases and J by 5 bases, leaving 17 bases between them. This clonotype was obtained from a man aged 40-49 years in good health. The chain joins TRBV7-9 to TRBJ2-5; D is perhaps TRBD2 (7 bases). Sequences were obtained from blood. This CDR3 reads CASNSRGAGETQYF. CDR3 sequence (DNA): TGTGCCAGCAACTCACGGGGGGCTGGTGAGACCCAGTACTTC.